This T cell receptor beta chain originates from a study of T cell changes during pregnancy in multiple sclerosis. There are a few counts of this clone. The CDR3 runs 16 residues. Germline CDR1 MGHRA, CDR2 YSYEKL. The trim removed 10 bases at V and 0 bases at J, leaving 12 bases unmatched. This table comes from immunoSEQ multiplex PCR, and its TCRdb copy is limited to in-frame clones, with some not included. The profile shows 60,000 to 70,000 clones, approximately 90% of them singletons. The sample consisted of peripheral blood, taken in the second trimester of pregnancy. The sequence came from a female donor with multiple sclerosis, enrolled in a pregnancy study. The chain combines TRBV4-1 with TRBJ1-5, with 7 bases matching TRBD1. CDR3 DNA: TGCGCCAACGTCGGGACAGACCAATATAGCAATCAGCCCCAGCATTTT. It is translated as CANVGTDQYSNQPQHF.